A selection of T cell receptor beta chains follows, all from one sample in a study of blood T cells in healthy people across ages. Via MiXCR, TCRdb re-called the 5' RACE reads, giving one row per CDR3 protein. The sample holds around 2 million distinct CDR3 sequences; around 40% are singletons and the top ten take 23%. Sample: blood. Receptors originate from a human donor in good health. CDR3s include the opening cysteine and the closing phenylalanine or tryptophan.

cdr3_length,v_call,cdr3_aa
13,TRBV7-9,CASNDRTGEGYTF
13,TRBV12-3/TRBV12-4,CASSFRQLYGYTF
17,TRBV2,CASSGGPRTPYQETQYF
15,TRBV7-3,CASSRSLSYNSPLHF
14,TRBV12-3/TRBV12-4,CASSRPSGFNGYTF
13,TRBV27,CASRTSQQREQYF
12,TRBV29-1,CSVEAGTGEQYF
15,TRBV6-5,CASSYSRVGSCEQYF
15,TRBV4-1,CASSQVSGIHDEQYF
15,TRBV11-1,CASSLLRGADDEQFF
15,TRBV12-3/TRBV12-4,CASSFFASGVNEQYF
18,TRBV6-1,CASRRTSGATTSTDTQYF
15,TRBV5-5,CASSLWGRALDEQYF
14,TRBV20-1,CSAREGTWSQPQHF
14,TRBV18,CASSPELDSYEQYF
13,TRBV20-1,CSARGWREQPQHF
13,TRBV20-1,CSANRGGRDTQYF
15,TRBV12-3/TRBV12-4,CASSPSGTGGYGYTF
16,TRBV5-1,CASSLGDHSRSYGYTF
14,TRBV20-1,CSASGVRVTYEQYF
13,TRBV20-1,CSAERQGNYGYTF
15,TRBV12-3/TRBV12-4,CASSLTGTPYYEQFF
15,TRBV7-2,CASRQTGAGGTEAFF
13,TRBV5-6,CASSLQAPDEQFF
19,TRBV7-6,CASSLPRRDIGRPYNEQFF
15,TRBV27,CASRSGGGPQETQYF
14,TRBV10-3,CAISGGTGPYEQYF
14,TRBV29-1,CSVGRTGRADTQYF
16,TRBV7-2,CASSVAGTGIADTQYF
14,TRBV28,CASTLRGIQETQYF
16,TRBV14,CASSQGGGPIHNEQFF
12,TRBV20-1,CSATTDNYGYTF
13,TRBV20-1,CSARGYSTNEQYF
14,TRBV6-5,CASSYGQGGTEAFF
16,TRBV11-2,CASSLDTRTVNSPLHF
12,TRBV20-1,CSTRRGLGEQFF
12,TRBV20-1,CSANEQVETQYF
16,TRBV27,CASSFRAGQVKNIQYF
14,TRBV5-1,CASSLSGPGNTIYF
12,TRBV5-6,CASSPGEGEQFF
13,TRBV10-3,CAISERVVHTQYF
13,TRBV7-9,CASSFYVSDTQYF
11,TRBV20-1,CSVFRVAGYTF
14,TRBV4-2,CASSQAGTLGRAFF
15,TRBV5-1,CASSSGGLAINEQFF
13,TRBV12-3/TRBV12-4,CASSLSFSNEQFF
12,TRBV6-5,CASLTGGWGYTF
15,TRBV5-6,CASSLASETGNGYTF